This TCR beta chain was obtained from a study of memory CD4+ T cells and cytomegalovirus serostatus. Study overall: Of the healthy Belgian adults, eight or nine were CMV seropositive and 24 seronegative. The study's findings and limits: A US-trained random forest predicted CMV serostatus with median AUC about 0.92. The CMV-associated TCR signature appears largely within the CD4+ memory repertoire.

Single viable CD3+CD4+CD8-CD45RO+ cells were sorted as the memory CD4+ T cells. CDR3 size: 14 residues. The V gene end was trimmed by 8 bases and the J gene end by 2 bases; junction bases not matched to a gene: 4. Germline V gene data show CDR1 as SNHLY and CDR2 as FYNNEI. Concerning this clone itself: What it binds is not known.

Method: immunoSEQ multiplex PCR; TCRdb's copy keeps in-frame clones and lacks some. The table lists some 49,000 clones, around 80% of them singletons. The TCR comes from an adult in good health and CMV-seronegative. The chain is built from TRBV2 and TRBJ2-1, with TRBD1 identical over 9 bases. Sequencing was done on a sample of memory CD4+ T cells from blood. This CDR3 reads CASSGTGTYNEQFF. The CDR3 coding sequence is TGTGCCAGCTCCGGGACAGGGACCTACAATGAGCAGTTCTTC.